A selection of T cell receptor beta chains follows, all from one sample in a study of T-cell reconstitution after alpha-beta-depleted transplantation in children. TCRdb ran MiXCR on the PCR reads and lists one entry per CDR3 protein. The repertoire holds approximately 110,000 distinct CDR3 sequences, about a tenth seen once, with less than 45% in the top ten. The source material was PBMCs, sampled before TCRalphabeta/CD19-depleted stem cell transplant. Receptors were obtained from a boy between 2 and 10 years old with acute lymphoblastic leukemia, due to receive a stem cell transplant. Both conserved end residues are part of each CDR3. A D gene is named only where the DNA matches it firmly. Some rows have no size entry. The others give once, few or many, or a class for an expanded clone.

>TRBJ2-7|TRBD2|few|TRBV5-1
CASSLMLADYEQYF
TGCGCCAGCAGCTTGATGCTAGCGGACTACGAGCAGTACTTC
>TRBJ2-3|TRBD2|many|TRBV20-1
CSASTSGGPDTQYF
TGCAGTGCTTCGACTAGCGGGGGTCCAGATACGCAGTATTTT
>TRBJ2-5|.|many|TRBV5-1
CASSPGGQETQYF
TGCGCCAGCAGCCCTGGGGGCCAAGAGACCCAGTACTTC
>TRBJ2-3|TRBD2|.|TRBV20-1
CSAPRLAGGIDTQYF
TGCAGTGCTCCCCGCCTAGCGGGAGGAATAGATACGCAGTATTTT
>TRBJ1-5|.|few|TRBV7-2
CASSTGIKNQPQHF
TGTGCCAGCAGCACTGGGATAAAGAATCAGCCCCAGCATTTT
>TRBJ2-1|.|.|TRBV29-1
CSVEEGHNEQFF
TGCAGCGTTGAAGAGGGGCATAATGAGCAGTTCTTC
>TRBJ2-2|TRBD1|few|TRBV20-1
CSARDRTGGGELFF
TGCAGTGCTAGAGACCGGACAGGGGGCGGGGAGCTGTTTTTT
>TRBJ2-2|.|.|TRBV10-1
CASSGTQLGGELFF
TGCGCCAGCTCCGGGACCCAACTCGGCGGGGAGCTGTTTTTT
>TRBJ1-1|TRBD1|few|TRBV12-3/TRBV12-4
CASSLTGGRTEAFF
TGTGCCAGCAGCCTAACAGGGGGAAGAACTGAAGCTTTCTTT
>TRBJ2-7|.|many|TRBV29-1
CSVAMTDRQYF
TGCAGCGTTGCCATGACAGACCGGCAGTACTTC
>TRBJ2-7|TRBD1|few|TRBV28
CASRQTGAGEQYF
TGTGCCAGCAGGCAGACAGGGGCGGGCGAGCAGTACTTC
>TRBJ2-1|.|few|TRBV5-1
CASRSDLRLAAYNEQFF
TGCGCCAGCCGATCAGATCTTCGGCTAGCAGCCTACAATGAGCAGTTCTTC
>TRBJ1-6|.|few|TRBV7-8
CASSLIGRGSPLHF
TGTGCCAGCAGCTTAATCGGCAGGGGTTCACCCCTCCACTTT
>TRBJ2-7|.|few|TRBV5-6
CASSLGPVSNYEQYF
TGTGCCAGCAGCTTGGGTCCGGTTTCGAACTACGAGCAGTACTTC
>TRBJ2-1|.|.|TRBV20-1
CSARDRTAANEQFF
TGCAGTGCTAGAGATAGGACAGCCGCGAATGAGCAGTTCTTC
>TRBJ2-2|TRBD2|many|TRBV5-1
CASSSTSGRGTGELFF
TGCGCCAGCAGCAGCACTAGCGGGAGAGGAACCGGGGAGCTGTTTTTT
>TRBJ2-3|.|.|TRBV20-1
CSAMTDTQYF
TGCAGTGCCATGACAGATACGCAGTATTTT
>TRBJ2-3|TRBD2|.|TRBV10-3
CAISESGLAGVGTDTQYF
TGTGCCATCAGTGAGTCGGGACTAGCGGGAGTGGGCACAGATACGCAGTATTTT
>TRBJ2-1|TRBD2|.|TRBV12-3/TRBV12-4
CASRSLAGKGQWNEQFF
TGTGCCAGCAGAAGCCTAGCGGGAAAGGGACAGTGGAATGAGCAGTTCTTC
>TRBJ2-3|TRBD2|few|TRBV5-1
CASSLDPSGIGTDTQYF
TGCGCCAGCAGCTTGGACCCTAGCGGGATCGGAACAGATACGCAGTATTTT
>TRBJ2-1|TRBD2|many|TRBV29-1
CSGRLADEQFF
TGCAGCGGTCGTCTAGCGGATGAGCAGTTCTTC
>TRBJ1-1|TRBD1|.|TRBV7-6
CASSETGAEAFF
TGTGCCAGCAGCGAAACAGGGGCTGAAGCTTTCTTT
>TRBJ2-1|TRBD2|many|TRBV11-2
CASTLGREFEQFF
TGTGCCAGCACCCTGGGGCGGGAGTTTGAGCAGTTCTTC
>TRBJ2-7|.|many|TRBV4-2
CASSQAPSEYEQYF
TGTGCCAGCAGCCAAGCGCCCAGCGAGTACGAGCAGTACTTC
>TRBJ1-2|.|.|TRBV3-1
CASSQGREGGYTF
TGTGCCAGCAGCCAGGGGCGGGAAGGAGGCTACACCTTC
>TRBJ2-7|TRBD2|many|TRBV5-1
CASRIGLAGPSYEQYF
TGCGCCAGCAGAATAGGACTAGCGGGTCCCTCCTACGAGCAGTACTTC
>TRBJ2-5|.|few|TRBV24-1
CATSDSQETQYF
TGTGCCACCAGTGATTCCCAAGAGACCCAGTACTTC
>TRBJ2-7|.|many|TRBV7-9
CASSFRGSYEQYF
TGTGCCAGCAGCTTTAGAGGAAGCTACGAGCAGTACTTC
>TRBJ2-7|TRBD1|many|TRBV12-3/TRBV12-4
CASSRTGELTYEQYF
TGTGCCAGCAGCAGGACAGGGGAACTTACCTACGAGCAGTACTTC
>TRBJ2-2|TRBD1|.|TRBV7-6
CASSLIVGQGLSGELFF
TGTGCCAGCAGCTTAATAGTGGGACAGGGATTGTCCGGGGAGCTGTTTTTT
>TRBJ2-1|.|few|TRBV20-1
CSAPSVAVSSYNEQFF
TGCAGTGCCCCTTCGGTAGCGGTAAGCTCCTACAATGAGCAGTTCTTC
>TRBJ2-2|TRBD2|medium-sized|TRBV7-9
CASSQGAGFYTGELFF
TGTGCCAGCAGTCAAGGAGCGGGGTTTTACACCGGGGAGCTGTTTTTT
>TRBJ2-2|.|few|TRBV6-5
CASSYLDGTGELFF
TGTGCCAGCAGTTACCTGGACGGGACCGGGGAGCTGTTTTTT
>TRBJ2-1|.|.|TRBV20-1
CSASDSSYNEQFF
TGCAGTGCTAGCGACAGCTCCTACAATGAGCAGTTCTTC
>TRBJ1-5|.|few|TRBV27
CASSLLGESQPQHF
TGTGCCAGCAGTTTACTCGGGGAGAGTCAGCCCCAGCATTTT
>TRBJ1-6|TRBD1|many|TRBV5-5
CASRQGQDYNSPLHF
TGTGCCAGCAGACAGGGACAGGACTATAATTCACCCCTCCACTTT
>TRBJ2-1|.|few|TRBV4-1
CASSQDPGGVASYNEQFF
TGCGCCAGCAGCCAAGACCCCGGCGGGGTAGCCTCCTACAATGAGCAGTTCTTC
>TRBJ2-5|.|.|TRBV5-1
CASILGASPQETQYF
TGCGCCAGCATCCTCGGGGCCTCCCCCCAAGAGACCCAGTACTTC
>TRBJ2-5|TRBD2|.|TRBV2
CASSQGLAGGPEETQYF
TGTGCCAGCAGTCAAGGACTAGCGGGAGGGCCGGAAGAGACCCAGTACTTC
>TRBJ2-2|.|.|TRBV30
CAWSGREAGELFF
TGTGCCTGGAGTGGCAGGGAAGCCGGGGAGCTGTTTTTT
>TRBJ2-1|.|.|TRBV15
CATSRSLLSSYNEQFF
TGTGCCACCAGCAGGTCCCTCTTGAGCTCCTACAATGAGCAGTTCTTC
>TRBJ2-5|.|many|TRBV5-1
CASSLGASRGETQYF
TGCGCCAGCAGCTTGGGCGCGTCTCGAGGAGAGACCCAGTACTTC
>TRBJ2-1|TRBD2|few|TRBV10-2
CASSLAGAYNEQFF
TGCGCCAGCAGTCTAGCGGGAGCCTACAATGAGCAGTTCTTC
>TRBJ2-7|.|.|TRBV6-5
CASSYSPSHEQYF
TGTGCCAGCAGTTACAGTCCGTCCCACGAGCAGTACTTC
>TRBJ1-2|TRBD1|.|TRBV27
CASSLLRDSGGYTF
TGTGCCAGCAGTCTACTAAGGGACAGTGGCGGCTACACCTTC
>TRBJ2-3|.|once|TRBV28
CASIAGVNNGGNTQYF
TGTGCCAGCATTGCAGGGGTTAACAACGGAGGAAATACGCAGTATTTT
>TRBJ2-3|.|few|TRBV5-1
CASSLIQGGTDTQYF
TGCGCCAGCAGCTTGATACAGGGTGGCACAGATACGCAGTATTTT
>TRBJ2-1|TRBD2|.|TRBV5-1
CASSLAAAGVYNEQFF
TGCGCCAGCAGCTTGGCCGCAGCGGGAGTCTACAATGAGCAGTTCTTC
>TRBJ2-7|.|.|TRBV5-6
CASSLVGRVNEQYF
TGTGCCAGCAGCTTGGTAGGGAGAGTAAACGAGCAGTACTTC
>TRBJ2-5|TRBD2|many|TRBV2
CASSEGGGRATKTQYF
TGTGCCAGCAGTGAAGGGGGCGGGAGGGCCACAAAGACCCAGTACTTC
>TRBJ2-1|.|many|TRBV20-1
CSARRGHNEQFF
TGCAGTGCCCGGCGAGGCCACAATGAGCAGTTCTTC
>TRBJ1-1|.|.|TRBV5-1
CASSANGVRGTEAFF
TGCGCCAGCAGCGCGAATGGGGTCAGAGGCACTGAAGCTTTCTTT
>TRBJ1-1|TRBD1|few|TRBV5-4
CASSPTTGLVEAFF
TGTGCCAGCAGCCCGACGACAGGGTTAGTTGAAGCTTTCTTT
>TRBJ2-1|TRBD1|few|TRBV5-1
CASSLGTGPPYNEQFF
TGCGCCAGCAGCTTGGGGACAGGGCCCCCTTACAATGAGCAGTTCTTC
>TRBJ2-3|.|.|TRBV19
CASSGAGTYTQYF
TGTGCCAGTAGTGGTGCAGGGACGTATACGCAGTATTTT